The rows below give T cell receptor beta chains drawn from one sample of a study of cytomegalovirus exposure and HLA in healthy donors. Sequenced by immunoSEQ multiplex PCR; TCRdb stores in-frame clones only, minus some. The sample records roughly 58,000 clones, under 90% being singletons. The sample consisted of PBMCs. The receptors here all came from a woman aged 40 to 49 in good health and CMV-seronegative. CDR3s leave out the opening cysteine and the closing phenylalanine or tryptophan. The order of the fields is V gene, D gene, CDR3 protein. A D gene is named only where the DNA matches it firmly.

v_call: TRBV5-1
d_call: TRBD2
cdr3_aa: ASSLGLAGVGYPDTQY

v_call: TRBV27
d_call: TRBD1
cdr3_aa: ASSSRTGGGGETQY

v_call: TRBV10-3
d_call: NA
cdr3_aa: AISESRQANYGYT

v_call: TRBV15
d_call: TRBD2
cdr3_aa: ATSRESGLAGAGEQF

v_call: TRBV4-2
d_call: TRBD1
cdr3_aa: ASSPEGNRGNSRGFTEAF

v_call: TRBV12-5
d_call: TRBD1
cdr3_aa: ASGLGDSSGNTIY

v_call: TRBV28
d_call: NA
cdr3_aa: ASSIRTSTDLNGYT

v_call: TRBV4-3
d_call: TRBD1
cdr3_aa: ASSHRPGRTGSYEQY

v_call: TRBV7-8
d_call: TRBD2
cdr3_aa: ASSLAPAGVTYEQY

v_call: TRBV7-9
d_call: NA
cdr3_aa: ASRKSATNEKLF

v_call: TRBV5-4
d_call: TRBD2
cdr3_aa: ASSWDGRYNNEQF

v_call: TRBV28
d_call: TRBD2
cdr3_aa: ASSGLAGDEQY

v_call: TRBV7-8
d_call: TRBD1
cdr3_aa: ASSSFLGQDSRNTIY

v_call: TRBV27
d_call: NA
cdr3_aa: ASSSLKRGGLYEKLF

v_call: TRBV18
d_call: TRBD1
cdr3_aa: ASSLGQGLYYEQY

v_call: TRBV11-3
d_call: NA
cdr3_aa: ASSRTGLPVEQY

v_call: TRBV29-1
d_call: NA
cdr3_aa: SVRQLNTGELF

v_call: TRBV30
d_call: TRBD1
cdr3_aa: AWSVRQGNQPQH

v_call: TRBV6-1
d_call: NA
cdr3_aa: ASRAQGQDTEAF

v_call: TRBV4-1
d_call: TRBD1
cdr3_aa: ASSQDGGRDRATDTQY

v_call: TRBV10-1
d_call: NA
cdr3_aa: ASSRGGVAQYNEQF

v_call: TRBV5-1
d_call: NA
cdr3_aa: ASSPVGGVEAF

v_call: TRBV4-2
d_call: TRBD1
cdr3_aa: ASSQSGTGVWEPQH

v_call: TRBV5-5
d_call: NA
cdr3_aa: ASSLAVGRLKIEQY

v_call: TRBV27
d_call: TRBD1
cdr3_aa: ASSRAGTGAEKLF

v_call: TRBV7-9
d_call: TRBD2
cdr3_aa: ASSSSTPQGSGSTDTQY

v_call: TRBV5-1
d_call: NA
cdr3_aa: ASRGSSYEQY

v_call: TRBV9
d_call: NA
cdr3_aa: ASSVGAGSLLNTEAF

v_call: TRBV5-1
d_call: TRBD2
cdr3_aa: ASSLGGGSTSNEQF

v_call: TRBV29-1
d_call: NA
cdr3_aa: SAERRGLNTEAF

v_call: TRBV6-9
d_call: NA
cdr3_aa: ASSYSLGGMNTEAF

v_call: TRBV6-1
d_call: TRBD1
cdr3_aa: ASRPGQINEKLF

v_call: TRBV9
d_call: TRBD1
cdr3_aa: ASSVEGGGSYGYT

v_call: TRBV18
d_call: NA
cdr3_aa: ASSPGAALSYEQY

v_call: TRBV28
d_call: NA
cdr3_aa: ASSAQGTTEAF

v_call: TRBV7-2
d_call: TRBD2
cdr3_aa: ASSLVSSGSEFYEQY

v_call: TRBV14
d_call: TRBD1
cdr3_aa: ASSPDRGYGYT

v_call: TRBV7-9
d_call: NA
cdr3_aa: ASSTGLMPSNEQF

v_call: TRBV2
d_call: NA
cdr3_aa: ASSRGVDTQY

v_call: TRBV7-9
d_call: TRBD1
cdr3_aa: ASSLRTGDEKLF

v_call: TRBV28
d_call: TRBD1
cdr3_aa: ASSLGTGDKETQY

v_call: TRBV7-6
d_call: NA
cdr3_aa: ASSPGASGGLNTEAF

v_call: TRBV28
d_call: NA
cdr3_aa: ASSTAGIAQPQH

v_call: TRBV4-3
d_call: TRBD2
cdr3_aa: ASSQGLAGETHEQF

v_call: TRBV11-1
d_call: TRBD2
cdr3_aa: ASSRGGEQF

v_call: TRBV2
d_call: TRBD2
cdr3_aa: ASSEVPSGYTGELF

v_call: TRBV30
d_call: NA
cdr3_aa: AWSPKGVTGANVLT